A selection of T cell receptor beta chains follows, all from one sample in a study of OX40 agonist ivuxolimab in advanced cancers. This table comes from immunoSEQ multiplex PCR, and its TCRdb copy is limited to in-frame clones, with some not included. The sample lists some 50,000 clones, nearly 90% occurring once. The specimen was CD4+ or CD8+ T cells sorted from blood, collected in a trial of the OX40 agonist ivuxolimab. All receptors derive from an adult with an advanced solid tumor such as melanoma, head and neck, liver or kidney cancer. CDR3s leave out the opening cysteine and the closing phenylalanine or tryptophan.

>TRBV6-1|TRBJ1-2
ASRRQGEDNYGYT
>TRBV7-6|TRBJ2-2
ASSTGSTNTGELF
>TRBV7-9|TRBJ2-7
ASSFRHSYEQY
>TRBV2|TRBJ2-7
ASRIGIPSLEQY
>TRBV18|TRBJ1-2
ASSPDGFYGYT
>TRBV6-1|TRBJ1-6
ASTPSGAASPLH
>TRBV5-1|TRBJ2-7
ASSLEGRYTEQY
>TRBV11-2|TRBJ2-3
ASSLALAGVSDTQY
>TRBV2|TRBJ2-7
ASMATSGYYEQY
>TRBV18|TRBJ2-3
ASSPLNSGSTDTQY
>TRBV5-1|TRBJ2-5
ASRWFSGQETQY
>TRBV19|TRBJ1-1
ASSKRMEAF
>TRBV6-6|TRBJ2-4
ASSPEGVAKNIQY
>TRBV9|TRBJ1-3
ASSPWPGPALSGNTIY
>TRBV10-3|TRBJ2-2
ASGLGTGVTGELF
>TRBV23-1|TRBJ2-2
ASSQLDTYLLDTGELF
>TRBV28|TRBJ1-5
ASSYRAANQPQH
>TRBV19|TRBJ1-2
ASSPGPANYGYT
>TRBV9|TRBJ2-6
ASSNRGTGANVLT
>TRBV7-2|TRBJ2-7
ASSRTSGSYEQY
>TRBV29-1|TRBJ2-7
SAGASTYEQY
>TRBV19|TRBJ1-2
ASSGQGAGYGYT
>TRBV6-6|TRBJ2-7
ASSRGEDSEQY
>TRBV7-9|TRBJ1-1
ASRPDRGNTEAF
>TRBV21-1|TRBJ2-2
ASSKSIPGPSTGELF
>TRBV15|TRBJ2-5
ATSKLLAGTQY
>TRBV29-1|TRBJ2-1
SAHRGAEEQF
>TRBV7-6|TRBJ2-1
ASSLLLTSGAYNEQF
>TRBV2|TRBJ2-2
ATSTDTGELF
>TRBV11-2|TRBJ2-1
ASSLDLGGRAYNEQF
>TRBV10-2|TRBJ2-6
ASSESGANVLT
>TRBV5-8|TRBJ2-1
ASSLLSGSRNEQF
>TRBV10-1|TRBJ2-3
ASSTGQGHTQY
>TRBV5-4|TRBJ2-3
ASSLPGTPGGSTDTQY
>TRBV5-4|TRBJ2-2
ASSGVAIGNTGELF
>TRBV5-1|TRBJ2-3
ASSLGQIWDTQY
>TRBV28|TRBJ1-3
ASSFHSSGNTIY
>TRBV7-6|TRBJ2-7
ASSLGFEGRGGEQY
>TRBV7-9|TRBJ2-7
ASSLGLAYEQY
>TRBV5-1|TRBJ2-7
ASSLTAGEQY
>TRBV7-8|TRBJ2-1
ASSLGNRENEQF
>TRBV2|TRBJ2-7
ASEIGRGEQY